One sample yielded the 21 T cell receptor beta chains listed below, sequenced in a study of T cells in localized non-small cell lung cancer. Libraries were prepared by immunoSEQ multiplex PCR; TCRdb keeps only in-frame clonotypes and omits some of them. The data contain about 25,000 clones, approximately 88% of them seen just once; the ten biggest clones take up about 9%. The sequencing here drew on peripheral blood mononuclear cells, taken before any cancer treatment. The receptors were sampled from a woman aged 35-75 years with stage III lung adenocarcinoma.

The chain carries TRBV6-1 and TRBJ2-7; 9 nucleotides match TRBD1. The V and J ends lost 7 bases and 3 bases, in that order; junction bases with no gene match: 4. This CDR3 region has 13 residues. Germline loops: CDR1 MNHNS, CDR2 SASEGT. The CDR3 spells CASTLTGGYEQYF. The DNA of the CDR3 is TGTGCCAGCACTCTGACAGGGGGCTACGAGCAGTACTTC.

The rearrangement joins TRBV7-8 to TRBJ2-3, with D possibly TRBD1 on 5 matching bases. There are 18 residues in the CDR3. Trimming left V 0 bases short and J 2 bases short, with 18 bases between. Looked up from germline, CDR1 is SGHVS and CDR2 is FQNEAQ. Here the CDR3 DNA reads TGTGCCAGCAGCTTAGCACTCGTCAGGGCAAGCGCCACAGATACGCAGTATTTT. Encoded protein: CASSLALVRASATDTQYF.

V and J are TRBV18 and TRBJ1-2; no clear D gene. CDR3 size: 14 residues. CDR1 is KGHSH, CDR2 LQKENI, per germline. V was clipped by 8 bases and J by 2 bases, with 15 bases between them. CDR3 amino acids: CASAPGPSNYGYTF. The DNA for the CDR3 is TGTGCCAGCGCCCCTGGGCCGAGCAACTATGGCTACACCTTC.

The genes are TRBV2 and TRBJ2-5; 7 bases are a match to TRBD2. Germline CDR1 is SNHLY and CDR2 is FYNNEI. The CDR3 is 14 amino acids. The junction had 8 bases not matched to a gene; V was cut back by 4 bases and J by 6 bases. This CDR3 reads CASSGTSAGQTQYF. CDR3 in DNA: TGTGCCAGCAGTGGGACTAGTGCGGGGCAGACCCAGTACTTC.

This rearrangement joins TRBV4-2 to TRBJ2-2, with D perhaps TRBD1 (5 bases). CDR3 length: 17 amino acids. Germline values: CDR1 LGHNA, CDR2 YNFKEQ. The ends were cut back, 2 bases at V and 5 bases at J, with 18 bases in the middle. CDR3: CASSQRIDRKWTGELFF. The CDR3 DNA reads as TGTGCCAGCAGCCAAAGAATAGACAGAAAGTGGACCGGGGAGCTGTTTTTT.

The CDR3 protein is CAISEFPHGQFF. CDR3 in DNA: TGTGCCATCAGTGAGTTCCCCCATGGGCAGTTCTTC. The rearrangement uses TRBV10-3 and TRBJ2-1; the D is unclear. This CDR3 comprises 12 residues. V was shortened by 1 base and J by 12 bases, with 10 bases between the two germline ends. In germline, CDR1 is ENHRY, CDR2 SYGVKD.

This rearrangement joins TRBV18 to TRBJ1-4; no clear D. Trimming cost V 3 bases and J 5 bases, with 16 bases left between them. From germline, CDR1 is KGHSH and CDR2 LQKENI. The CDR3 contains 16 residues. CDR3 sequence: CASSPSWAGENEKLFF. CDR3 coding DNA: TGTGCCAGCTCACCCTCCTGGGCAGGTGAAAATGAAAAACTGTTTTTT.

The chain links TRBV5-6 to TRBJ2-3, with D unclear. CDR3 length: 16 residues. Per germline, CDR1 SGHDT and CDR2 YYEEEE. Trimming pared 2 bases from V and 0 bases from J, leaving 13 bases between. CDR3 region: CASSLVGLASTDTQYF. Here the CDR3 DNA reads TGTGCCAGCAGCTTAGTCGGGTTAGCTAGCACAGATACGCAGTATTTT. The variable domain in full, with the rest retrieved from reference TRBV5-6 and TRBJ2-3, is DAGVTQSPTHLIKTRGQQVTLRCSPKSGHDTVSWYQQALGQGPQFIFQYYEEEERQRGNFPDRFSGHQFPNYSSELNVNALLLGDSALYLCASSLVGLASTDTQYFGPGTRLTVL.

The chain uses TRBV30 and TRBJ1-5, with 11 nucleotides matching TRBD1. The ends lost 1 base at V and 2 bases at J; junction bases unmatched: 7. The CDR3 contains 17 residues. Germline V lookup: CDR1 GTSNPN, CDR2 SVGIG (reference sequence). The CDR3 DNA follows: TGTGCCTGGAGTGCAACCCGGACAGGGGGCGGCAATCAGCCCCAGCATTTT. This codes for CAWSATRTGGGNQPQHF.

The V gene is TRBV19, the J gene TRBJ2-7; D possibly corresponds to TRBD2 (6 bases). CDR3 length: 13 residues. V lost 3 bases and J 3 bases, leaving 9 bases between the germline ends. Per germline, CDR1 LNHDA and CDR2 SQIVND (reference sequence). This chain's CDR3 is CASSMNGGYEQYF. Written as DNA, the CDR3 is TGTGCCAGTAGTATGAACGGGGGCTACGAGCAGTACTTC.

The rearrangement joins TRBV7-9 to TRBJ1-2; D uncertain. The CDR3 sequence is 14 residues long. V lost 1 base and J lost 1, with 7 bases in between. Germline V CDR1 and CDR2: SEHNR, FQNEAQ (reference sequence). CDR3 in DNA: TGTGCCAGCAGCTTAGGAGGAAATAACTATGGCTACACCTTC. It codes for CASSLGGNNYGYTF. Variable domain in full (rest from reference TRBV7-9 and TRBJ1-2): DTGVSQNPRHKITKRGQNVTFRCDPISEHNRLYWYRQTLGQGPEFLTYFQNEAQLEKSRLLSDRFSAERPKGSFSTLEIQRTEQGDSAMYLCASSLGGNNYGYTFGSGTRLTVV.

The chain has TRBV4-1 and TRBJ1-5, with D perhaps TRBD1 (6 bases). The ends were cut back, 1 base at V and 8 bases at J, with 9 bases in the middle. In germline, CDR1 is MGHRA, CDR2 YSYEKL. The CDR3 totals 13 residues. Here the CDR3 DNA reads TGCGCCAGCAGCCAAGTCAGGGGTGAGCCCCAGCATTTT. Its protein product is CASSQVRGEPQHF.

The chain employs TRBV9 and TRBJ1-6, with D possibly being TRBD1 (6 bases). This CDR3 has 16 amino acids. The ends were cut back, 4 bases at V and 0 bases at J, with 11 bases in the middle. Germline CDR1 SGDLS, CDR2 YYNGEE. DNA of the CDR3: TGTGCCAGCAGCTCAGGGGTTGGCTCCTATAATTCACCCCTCCACTTT. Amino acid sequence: CASSSGVGSYNSPLHF.

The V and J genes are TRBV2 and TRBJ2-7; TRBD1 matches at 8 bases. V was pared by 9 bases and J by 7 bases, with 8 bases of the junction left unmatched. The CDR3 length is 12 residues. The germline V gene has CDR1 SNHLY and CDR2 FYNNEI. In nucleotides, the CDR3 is TGTGCCAGTAGGACAGGGATATTAGAGCAGTACTTC. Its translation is CASRTGILEQYF.

DNA for the CDR3: TGTGCCAGCAGTGGGTCAGCCCAAGAGACCCAGTACTTC. This codes for CASSGSAQETQYF. The gene calls are TRBV2 and TRBJ2-5, with D unresolved. In germline, CDR1 is SNHLY, CDR2 FYNNEI. V was trimmed by 4 bases and J by 1 base, leaving 7 bases between them. This CDR3 comprises 13 residues.

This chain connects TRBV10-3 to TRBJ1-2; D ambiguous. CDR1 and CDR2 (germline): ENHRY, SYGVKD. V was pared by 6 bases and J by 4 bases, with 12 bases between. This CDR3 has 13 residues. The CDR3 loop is CAISSTAIYGYTF. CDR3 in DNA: TGTGCCATCAGCTCCACAGCGATCTATGGCTACACCTTC.

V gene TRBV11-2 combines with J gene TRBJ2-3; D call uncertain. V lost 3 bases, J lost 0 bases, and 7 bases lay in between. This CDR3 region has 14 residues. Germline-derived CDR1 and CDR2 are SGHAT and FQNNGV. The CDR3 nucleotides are TGTGCCAGCAGCTTGTTACAGAGCACAGATACGCAGTATTTT. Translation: CASSLLQSTDTQYF.

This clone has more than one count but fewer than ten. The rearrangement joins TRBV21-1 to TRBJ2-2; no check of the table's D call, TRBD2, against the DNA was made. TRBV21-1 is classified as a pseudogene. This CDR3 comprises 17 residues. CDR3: CASSGGLAGGNTGELFF. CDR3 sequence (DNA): TGTGCCAGCAGCGGGGGACTAGCGGGAGGGAACACCGGGGAGCTGTTTTTT.

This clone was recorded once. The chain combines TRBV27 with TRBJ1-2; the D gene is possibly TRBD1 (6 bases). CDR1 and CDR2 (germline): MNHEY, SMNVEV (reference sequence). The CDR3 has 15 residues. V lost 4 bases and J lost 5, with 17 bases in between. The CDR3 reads CASSSRQDMGYGYTF. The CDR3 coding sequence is TGTGCCAGCAGTTCAAGACAGGACATGGGTTATGGCTACACCTTC.

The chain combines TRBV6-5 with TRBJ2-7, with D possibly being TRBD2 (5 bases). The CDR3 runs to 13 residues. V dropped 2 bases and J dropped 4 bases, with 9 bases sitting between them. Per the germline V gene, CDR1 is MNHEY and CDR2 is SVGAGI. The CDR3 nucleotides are TGTGCCAGCAGTTACCTTACGGGGTACGAGCAGTACTTC. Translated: CASSYLTGYEQYF.

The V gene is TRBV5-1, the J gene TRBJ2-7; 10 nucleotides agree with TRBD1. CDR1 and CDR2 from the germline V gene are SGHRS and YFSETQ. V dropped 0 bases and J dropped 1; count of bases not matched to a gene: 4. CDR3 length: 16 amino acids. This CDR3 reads CASSLGQGAGSYEQYF. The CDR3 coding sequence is TGCGCCAGCAGCTTGGGACAGGGGGCAGGTTCCTACGAGCAGTACTTC.